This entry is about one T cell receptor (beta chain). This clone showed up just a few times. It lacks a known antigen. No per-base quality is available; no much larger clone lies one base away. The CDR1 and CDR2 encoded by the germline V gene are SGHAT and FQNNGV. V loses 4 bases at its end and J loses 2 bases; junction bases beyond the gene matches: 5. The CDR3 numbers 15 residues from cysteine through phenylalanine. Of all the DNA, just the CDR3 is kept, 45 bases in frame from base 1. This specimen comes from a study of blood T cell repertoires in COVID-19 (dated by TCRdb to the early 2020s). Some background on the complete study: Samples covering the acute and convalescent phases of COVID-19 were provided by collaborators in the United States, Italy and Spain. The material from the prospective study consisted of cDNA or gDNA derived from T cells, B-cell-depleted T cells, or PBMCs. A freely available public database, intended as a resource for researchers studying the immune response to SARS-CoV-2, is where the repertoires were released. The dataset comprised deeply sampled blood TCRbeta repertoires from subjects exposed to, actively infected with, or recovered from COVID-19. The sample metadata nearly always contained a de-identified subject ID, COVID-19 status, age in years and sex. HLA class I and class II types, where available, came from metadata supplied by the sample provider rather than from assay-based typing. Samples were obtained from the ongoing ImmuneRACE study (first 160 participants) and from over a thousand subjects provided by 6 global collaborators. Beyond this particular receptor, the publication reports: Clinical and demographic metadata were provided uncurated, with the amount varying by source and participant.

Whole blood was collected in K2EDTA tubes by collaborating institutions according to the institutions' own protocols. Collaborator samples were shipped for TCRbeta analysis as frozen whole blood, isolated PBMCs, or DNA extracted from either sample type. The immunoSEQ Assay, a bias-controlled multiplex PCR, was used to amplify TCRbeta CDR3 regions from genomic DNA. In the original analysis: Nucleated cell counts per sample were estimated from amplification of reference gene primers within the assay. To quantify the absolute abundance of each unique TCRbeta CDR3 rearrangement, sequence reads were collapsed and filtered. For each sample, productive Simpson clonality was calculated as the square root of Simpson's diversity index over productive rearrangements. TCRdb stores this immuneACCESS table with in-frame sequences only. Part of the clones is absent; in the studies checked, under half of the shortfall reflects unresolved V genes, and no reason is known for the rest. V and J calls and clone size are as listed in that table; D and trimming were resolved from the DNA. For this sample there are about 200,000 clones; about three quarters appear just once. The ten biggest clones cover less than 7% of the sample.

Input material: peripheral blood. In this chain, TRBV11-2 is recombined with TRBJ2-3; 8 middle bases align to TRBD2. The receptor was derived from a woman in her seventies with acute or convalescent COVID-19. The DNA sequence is TGTGCCAGCAGCTCAGCGGGACTAGACACAGATACGCAGTATTTT. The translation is CASSSAGLDTDTQYF.